The 18 T cell receptor beta chains given below trace back to one sample, sequenced in a study of blood T cells in healthy people across ages. Using a J-beta primer mix together with a sample-barcoded 5' primer, a second PCR was run for about 7 to 12 cycles. One entry per CDR3 protein results from TCRdb running MiXCR on the 5' RACE reads. The sample lists 650,000 or so distinct CDR3 sequences; about 50% were seen once. The sequencing sample was made of blood. Source of these receptors: a woman older than 75 in good health.

The chain combines TRBV6-2 or TRBV6-3 with TRBJ1-5; D unresolved. Between the trimmed V and J ends, which lost 6 bases and 3 bases, there was a span of 3 bases. Germline values: CDR1 MNHEY, CDR2 SVGEGT. The CDR3 is 11 residues long. The CDR3 sequence: CASSNNQPQHF. CDR3 nucleotides: TGTGCCAGCAGCAACAATCAGCCCCAGCATTTT.

This clonotype appeared once. The J gene is TRBJ2-2, the V gene TRBV7-9, with 9 bases that match TRBD2. Per the germline V gene, CDR1 is SEHNR and CDR2 is FQNEAQ (reference sequence). The CDR3 covers 15 residues. V shed 1 base, J shed 6 bases, and the junction held 3 bases outside the gene matches. The CDR3 nucleotides are TGTGCCAGCAGCTTAGAAGCGGGGGGTCCCGGGGAGCTGTTTTTT. Translating gives CASSLEAGGPGELFF.

This clonotype was recorded once. V is TRBV27 and J is TRBJ2-2, with D possibly matching TRBD2 (5 bases). Germline CDR1 MNHEY, CDR2 SMNVEV (reference sequence). The CDR3 runs 15 residues. Trimming removed 2 bases from V and 4 bases from J, with 11 bases in between. The chain's CDR3 is CASSLRIEGTGELFF. CDR3 DNA sequence: TGTGCCAGCAGTTTACGAATAGAGGGCACCGGGGAGCTGTTTTTT.

The rearrangement uses TRBV12-3 or TRBV12-4 and TRBJ2-5, with TRBD2 identical over 7 bases. CDR3 size: 15 residues. The ends lost 8 bases at V and 2 bases at J; junction bases unmatched: 11. The CDR3 nucleotides read TGTGCCAGCGGAAGCGGGGAACAAATTCAAGAGACCCAGTACTTC. Translated: CASGSGEQIQETQYF.

The chain links TRBV20-1 to TRBJ2-6; D possibly corresponds to TRBD1 (6 bases). This CDR3 contains 15 residues. V lost 0 bases, J lost 2 bases, and 8 bases lay in between. CDR1 DFQATT and CDR2 SNEGSKA come from the germline V gene (reference sequence). The CDR3 reads CSARDYRAGANVLTF. CDR3 DNA: TGCAGTGCTAGAGATTACAGGGCTGGGGCCAACGTCCTGACTTTC.

For this clonotype: A read error is possible here, since a much larger clone lies one base away. This chain connects TRBV29-1 to TRBJ2-1, with D tentatively TRBD1 or TRBD2 (7 bases each). Germline assignment: CDR1 SQVTM and CDR2 ANQGSEA. Between the trimmed V and J ends, which lost 8 bases and 0 bases, there was a span of 14 bases. There are 14 residues in the CDR3. CDR3 sequence: CSSQGGYSYNEQFF. CDR3 nucleotides: TGCAGCAGTCAGGGGGGGTACTCCTACAATGAGCAGTTCTTC.

The chain has TRBV12-3 or TRBV12-4 and TRBJ1-5; perhaps TRBD1 as D (5 bases). The CDR3 extends over 13 amino acids. V was clipped by 3 bases and J by 4 bases, with 7 bases between them. CDR3 sequence: CASSLDKNQPQHF. The CDR3 nucleotides are TGTGCCAGCAGTTTGGACAAGAATCAGCCCCAGCATTTT.

The CDR3 protein is CASSLDSLTGELFF. The DNA for the CDR3 is TGTGCCAGCAGCTTAGATTCCCTCACCGGGGAGCTGTTTTTT. The genes are TRBV7-9 and TRBJ2-2; no reliable D call. Germline V lookup: CDR1 SEHNR, CDR2 FQNEAQ (reference sequence). The V end lost 1 base, the J end lost 4 bases, and 7 bases lay between the germline ends. The CDR3 consists of 14 residues.

This clonotype was counted ten times or more. A read error is possible here, since a much larger clone lies one base away. The chain joins TRBV6-6 to TRBJ2-7, with a tentative D call TRBD1 (6 bases). The CDR3 runs to 14 residues. Germline assignment: CDR1 MNHNY and CDR2 SVGAGI (reference sequence). Trimming pared 5 bases from V and 4 bases from J, leaving 15 bases between. CDR3 in DNA: TGTGCCAGCAGTGACGAAACAGGGCCATACGAGCAGTACTTC. Translating it yields CASSDETGPYEQYF.

This clonotype appeared many times. V and J are TRBV21-1 and TRBJ2-7; the table's D call, TRBD2, was not checked against the DNA. TRBV21-1 is noted as a pseudogene. This CDR3 is 17 amino acids long. CDR3 protein: CASSKGGATSGSYEQYF. CDR3 DNA sequence: TGTGCCAGCAGCAAAGGGGGAGCGACTAGCGGTTCCTACGAGCAGTACTTC.

This clonotype was counted at least ten times. The V gene is TRBV6-1, the J gene TRBJ1-2, with a weak D call TRBD1 (5 bases). This CDR3 region has 15 residues. V was cut by 3 bases and J by 2 bases, with 13 bases left in between. Germline loops: CDR1 MNHNS, CDR2 SASEGT. DNA for the CDR3: TGTGCCAGCAGTGATTTAGGGGTCCAAAACTATGGCTACACCTTC. This translates into CASSDLGVQNYGYTF.

This chain joins TRBV12-3 or TRBV12-4 and TRBJ2-3, with TRBD1 matching over 8 bases. CDR3 length equals 12 residues. Losses at the gene ends were 4 bases for V and 8 bases for J; bases not matched to a gene: 2. CDR3 sequence (DNA): TGTGCCAGCAGTTCGGACAGGGTTACGCAGTATTTT. This gives the protein CASSSDRVTQYF.

The CDR3, as DNA: TGTGCCAGCAGTTCGACAGGGAATTATAATTCACCCCTCCACTTT. This translates into CASSSTGNYNSPLHF. The chain is built from TRBV6-5 and TRBJ1-6; TRBD1 aligns across 7 bases. This CDR3 has 15 residues. J was trimmed by 4 bases and V by 4 bases; bases with no gene match: 4. CDR1 is MNHEY, CDR2 SVGAGI, per germline.

This clonotype was seen many times. The chain links TRBV29-1 to TRBJ2-3; a possible D gene is TRBD1 (7 bases). Trimming cost V 6 bases and J 3 bases, with 22 bases left between them. The germline CDR1 and CDR2 sequences are SQVTM and ANQGSEA. The CDR3 length is 16 residues. CDR3 residues: CSVTTRRGRGTDTQYF. CDR3 in DNA: TGCAGCGTCACGACGCGGCGGGGCAGGGGGACAGATACGCAGTATTTT.

This clonotype has a count of ten or more. This rearrangement joins TRBV9 to TRBJ2-1; D gene unclear. Germline V gene data show CDR1 as SGDLS and CDR2 as YYNGEE. Trimming removed 4 bases from V and 3 bases from J, with 14 bases in between. The CDR3 sequence is 15 residues long. The CDR3 DNA reads TGTGCCAGCAGCACCAGATCCCCGGGCTACAATGAGCAGTTCTTC. Translating it yields CASSTRSPGYNEQFF.

This clonotype was seen a few times. The chain links TRBV20-1 to TRBJ2-5; D uncertain. CDR1 is DFQATT and CDR2 is SNEGSKA in the germline V gene (reference sequence). This CDR3 comprises 14 residues. V lost 0 bases and J 5 bases, leaving 13 bases between the germline ends. Here the CDR3 DNA reads TGCAGTGCTAGAGATGCGCTCTCCGATGAGACCCAGTACTTC. Encoded protein: CSARDALSDETQYF.

This sequence joins TRBV9 and TRBJ2-1; no clear D gene. The length of the CDR3 is 17 residues. The germline gives CDR1 SGDLS, CDR2 YYNGEE. V dropped 4 bases and J dropped 0 bases, with 17 bases sitting between them. The CDR3 DNA follows: TGTGCCAGCAGCCCCGGGTTTGCCCTCAGCTCCTACAATGAGCAGTTCTTC. Amino acids: CASSPGFALSSYNEQFF.

V is TRBV6-2 or TRBV6-3 and J is TRBJ1-5; D not certain. With 3 bases removed from V and 4 bases from J, the gap between germline ends came to 7 bases. This CDR3 spans 13 amino acids. Germline-derived CDR1 and CDR2 are MNHEY and SVGEGT. CDR3 protein: CASSYIENQPQHF. The CDR3 DNA follows: TGTGCCAGCAGTTATATTGAAAATCAGCCCCAGCATTTT.